These 6 T cell receptor beta chains came from one sample sequenced in a study of Graves' ophthalmopathy and Graves' hyperthyroidism. Amplification of TCR beta CDR3 regions used RNA transcripts. HTBI primers primed a first-round RT-PCR, and a second-round multiplex PCR followed. TCRdb called the multiplex PCR reads again in MiXCR, with one record for every CDR3 protein. The sample carries around 600,000 distinct CDR3 sequences, 35% to 50% recorded once. The specimen was peripheral blood. Source of these receptors: an adult man with Graves' ophthalmopathy.

At least ten counts were recorded for this clonotype. V usage is TRBV7-9 and J usage is TRBJ1-4; no reliable D call. The CDR3 is 13 amino acids. The germline gives CDR1 SEHNR, CDR2 FQNEAQ (reference sequence). Trimming stripped 4 bases from V and 4 bases from J, with 7 bases between. For the CDR3, the DNA is TGTGCCAGCAGCTGGTCTGTTAATGAAAAACTGTTTTTT. Translation gives CASSWSVNEKLFF.

This clonotype was counted at least ten times. V is TRBV11-2 and J is TRBJ1-2, with 9 bases identical to TRBD1. V trimming: 0 bases; J trimming: 8 bases; junction bases outside the gene matches: 7. CDR3 length: 15 residues. In germline, CDR1 is SGHAT, CDR2 FQNNGV. The CDR3 loop reads CASSLDWTGVGGYTF. For the CDR3, the DNA is TGTGCCAGCAGCTTAGACTGGACAGGGGTGGGCGGCTACACCTTC.

This chain uses TRBV5-1 with TRBJ2-7; D perhaps matches TRBD2 (6 bases). Trimming pared 4 bases from V and 2 bases from J, leaving 19 bases between. Per germline, CDR1 SGHRS and CDR2 YFSETQ. This CDR3 is 16 amino acids long. This CDR3 is CASSQDDGSPTYEQYF. The CDR3 DNA reads as TGCGCCAGCAGCCAAGACGACGGGAGCCCCACCTACGAGCAGTACTTC. Filled out from reference TRBV5-1 and TRBJ2-7, the complete variable domain reads KAGVTQTPRYLIKTRGQQVTLSCSPISGHRSVSWYQQTPGQGLQFLFEYFSETQRNKGNFPGRFSGRQFSNSRSEMNVSTLELGDSALYLCASSQDDGSPTYEQYFGPGTRLTVT.

This clonotype turned up a few times. One end of the junction fails to match germline, which may point to a read error. The chain is built from TRBV20-1 and TRBJ2-7, with 8 bases lining up with TRBD1. The length of the CDR3 is 15 residues. The germline gives CDR1 DFQATT, CDR2 SNEGSKA (reference sequence). For the CDR3, the DNA is TGCAGTGCTAGGGGGATTGACAGGGGATCCTACAAGCAGTACTTC. This encodes CSARGIDRGSYKQYF.

This clonotype was counted ten times or more. The V and J genes are TRBV15 and TRBJ2-7; a weak D match, TRBD2 (5 bases). Germline V gene data show CDR1 as LNHNV and CDR2 as YYDKDF (reference sequence). The CDR3 covers 14 residues. Trimming removed 2 bases at V and 0 bases at J, with 8 bases between. DNA of the CDR3: TGTGCCACCAGCAGAAGAGAGGGCTCCTACGAGCAGTACTTC. Residues: CATSRREGSYEQYF.

The CDR3 bases are TGTGCCAGCAGCGAGGCGGACAGGCCCCACTATGGCTACACCTTC. It translates to CASSEADRPHYGYTF. The V gene is TRBV12-3 or TRBV12-4, the J gene TRBJ1-2; 7 bases fit TRBD1. Trimming removed 6 bases from V and 3 bases from J; junction bases left unmatched: 10. CDR3 length: 15 amino acids.